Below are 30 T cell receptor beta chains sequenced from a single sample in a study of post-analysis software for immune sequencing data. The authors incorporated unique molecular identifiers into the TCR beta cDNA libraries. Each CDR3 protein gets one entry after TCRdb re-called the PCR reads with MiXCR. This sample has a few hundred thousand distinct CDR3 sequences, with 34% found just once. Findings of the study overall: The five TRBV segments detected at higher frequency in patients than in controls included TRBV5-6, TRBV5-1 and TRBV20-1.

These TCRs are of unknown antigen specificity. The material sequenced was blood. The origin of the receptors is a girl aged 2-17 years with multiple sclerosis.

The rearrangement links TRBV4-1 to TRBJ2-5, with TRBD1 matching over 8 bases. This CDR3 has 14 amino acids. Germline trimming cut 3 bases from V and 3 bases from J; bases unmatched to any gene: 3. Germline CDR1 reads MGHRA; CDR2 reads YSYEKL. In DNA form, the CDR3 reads TGCGCCAGCAGCCAGACGACAGGGGAAGAGACCCAGTACTTC. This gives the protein CASSQTTGEETQYF.

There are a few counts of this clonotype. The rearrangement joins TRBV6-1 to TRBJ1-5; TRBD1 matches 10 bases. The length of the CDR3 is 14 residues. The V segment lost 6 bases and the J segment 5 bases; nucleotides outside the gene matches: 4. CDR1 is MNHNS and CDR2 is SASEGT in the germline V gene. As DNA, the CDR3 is TGTGCCAGCAGAGGGACAGGGGAAGATCAGCCCCAGCATTTT. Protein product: CASRGTGEDQPQHF.

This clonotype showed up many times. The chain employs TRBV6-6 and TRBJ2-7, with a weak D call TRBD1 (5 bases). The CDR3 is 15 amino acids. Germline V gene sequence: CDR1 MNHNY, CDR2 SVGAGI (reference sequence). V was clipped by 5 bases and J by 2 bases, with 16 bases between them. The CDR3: CASSNRQPSPYEQYF. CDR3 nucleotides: TGTGCCAGCAGTAACCGACAGCCCTCGCCCTACGAGCAGTACTTC.

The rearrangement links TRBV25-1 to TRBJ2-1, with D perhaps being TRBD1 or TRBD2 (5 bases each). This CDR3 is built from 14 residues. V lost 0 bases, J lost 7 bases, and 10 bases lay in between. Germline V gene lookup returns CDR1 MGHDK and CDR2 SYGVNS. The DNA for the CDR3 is TGTGCCAGCAGTGAATATGGGGGTTCAAATGAGCAGTTCTTC. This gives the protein CASSEYGGSNEQFF.

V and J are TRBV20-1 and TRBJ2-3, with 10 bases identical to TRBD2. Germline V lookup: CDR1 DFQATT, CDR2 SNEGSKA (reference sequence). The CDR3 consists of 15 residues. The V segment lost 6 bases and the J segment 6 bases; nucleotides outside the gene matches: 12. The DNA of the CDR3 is TGCAGTGCCCGGGGTAGCGGGGGGTACATGGATACGCAGTATTTT. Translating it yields CSARGSGGYMDTQYF.

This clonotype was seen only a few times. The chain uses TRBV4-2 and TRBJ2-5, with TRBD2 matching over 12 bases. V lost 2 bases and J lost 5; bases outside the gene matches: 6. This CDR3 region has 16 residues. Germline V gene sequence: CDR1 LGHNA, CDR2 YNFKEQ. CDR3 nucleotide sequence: TGTGCCAGCAGCCAAAAACGACTAGCGGGGGATGAGACCCAGTACTTC. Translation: CASSQKRLAGDETQYF.

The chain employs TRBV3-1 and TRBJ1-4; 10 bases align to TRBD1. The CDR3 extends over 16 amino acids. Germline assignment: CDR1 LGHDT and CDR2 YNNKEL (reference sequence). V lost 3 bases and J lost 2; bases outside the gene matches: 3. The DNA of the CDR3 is TGTGCCAGCAGCCAGGGACAGGGGTTTACTAATGAAAAACTGTTTTTT. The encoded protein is CASSQGQGFTNEKLFF. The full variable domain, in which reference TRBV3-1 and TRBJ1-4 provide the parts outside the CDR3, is DTAVSQTPKYLVTQMGNDKSIKCEQNLGHDTMYWYKQDSKKFLKIMFSYNNKELIINETVPNRFSPKSPDKAHLNLHINSLELGDSAVYFCASSQGQGFTNEKLFFGSGTQLSVL.

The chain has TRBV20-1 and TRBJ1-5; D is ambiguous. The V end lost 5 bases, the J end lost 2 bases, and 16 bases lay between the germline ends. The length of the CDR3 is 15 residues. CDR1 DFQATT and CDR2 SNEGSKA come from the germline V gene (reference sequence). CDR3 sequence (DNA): TGCAGTGCTTCTATGGCCTCCTCAGGCAATCAGCCCCAGCATTTT. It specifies CSASMASSGNQPQHF.

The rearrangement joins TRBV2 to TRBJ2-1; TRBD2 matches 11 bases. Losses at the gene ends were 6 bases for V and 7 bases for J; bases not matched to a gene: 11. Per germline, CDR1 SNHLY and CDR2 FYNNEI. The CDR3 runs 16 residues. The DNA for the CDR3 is TGTGCCAGCAGACCCCTAGCGGGAGGCAAGTCGAATGAGCAGTTCTTC. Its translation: CASRPLAGGKSNEQFF.

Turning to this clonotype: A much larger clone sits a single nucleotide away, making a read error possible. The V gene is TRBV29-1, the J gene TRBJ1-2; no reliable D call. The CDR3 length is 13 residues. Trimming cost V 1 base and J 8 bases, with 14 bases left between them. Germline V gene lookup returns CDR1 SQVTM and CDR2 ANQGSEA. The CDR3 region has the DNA TGCAGCGTTGAAGTTTTCGCTCGTGGGGGCTACACCTTC. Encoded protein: CSVEVFARGGYTF. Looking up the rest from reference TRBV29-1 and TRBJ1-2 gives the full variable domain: SAVISQKPSRDICQRGTSLTIQCQVDSQVTMMFWYRQQPGQSLTLIATANQGSEATYESGFVIDKFPISRPNLTFSTLTVSNMSPEDSSIYLCSVEVFARGGYTFGSGTRLTVV.

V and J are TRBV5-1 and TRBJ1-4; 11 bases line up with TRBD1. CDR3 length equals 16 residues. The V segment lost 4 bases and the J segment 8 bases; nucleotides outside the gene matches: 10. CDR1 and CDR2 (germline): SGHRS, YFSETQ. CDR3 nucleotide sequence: TGCGCCAGCAGCCTTGGGACAGGGGGACTACGGGAAAAACTGTTTTTT. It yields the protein CASSLGTGGLREKLFF.

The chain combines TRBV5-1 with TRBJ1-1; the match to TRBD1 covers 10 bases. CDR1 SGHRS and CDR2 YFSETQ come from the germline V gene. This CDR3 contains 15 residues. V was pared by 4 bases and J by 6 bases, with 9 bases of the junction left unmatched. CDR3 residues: CASSGGDRGKPEAFF. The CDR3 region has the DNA TGCGCCAGCAGCGGTGGGGACAGGGGAAAACCTGAAGCTTTCTTT.

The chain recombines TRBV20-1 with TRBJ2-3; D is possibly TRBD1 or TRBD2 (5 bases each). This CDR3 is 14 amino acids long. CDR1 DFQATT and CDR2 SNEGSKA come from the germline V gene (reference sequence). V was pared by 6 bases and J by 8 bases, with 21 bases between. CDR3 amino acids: CSAKGFGTAFTQYF. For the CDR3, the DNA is TGCAGTGCCAAGGGGTTCGGGACGGCTTTTACGCAGTATTTT.

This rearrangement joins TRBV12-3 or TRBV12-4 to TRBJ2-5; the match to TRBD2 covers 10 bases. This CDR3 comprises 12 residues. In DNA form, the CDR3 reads TGTGCTTCCGGAGGACTAGCGGCAACCCAGTACTTC. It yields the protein CASGGLAATQYF.

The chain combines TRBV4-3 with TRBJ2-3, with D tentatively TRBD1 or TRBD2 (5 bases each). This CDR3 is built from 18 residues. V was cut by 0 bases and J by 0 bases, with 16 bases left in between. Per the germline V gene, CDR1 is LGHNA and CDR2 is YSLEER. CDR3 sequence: CASSQDGMGEWSTDTQYF. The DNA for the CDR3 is TGCGCCAGCAGCCAAGATGGGATGGGGGAGTGGAGCACAGATACGCAGTATTTT.

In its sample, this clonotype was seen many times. The CDR3 loop reads CSAYPLPGTSGANQETQYF. The CDR3 bases are TGCAGTGCTTATCCTCTCCCCGGGACTAGCGGGGCCAACCAAGAGACCCAGTACTTC. This chain connects TRBV20-1 to TRBJ2-5; 13 nucleotides line up with TRBD2. With 5 bases clipped from V and 0 bases from J, the junction kept 15 bases outside the gene matches. CDR3 length: 19 amino acids. Germline CDR1 and CDR2: DFQATT and SNEGSKA (reference sequence).

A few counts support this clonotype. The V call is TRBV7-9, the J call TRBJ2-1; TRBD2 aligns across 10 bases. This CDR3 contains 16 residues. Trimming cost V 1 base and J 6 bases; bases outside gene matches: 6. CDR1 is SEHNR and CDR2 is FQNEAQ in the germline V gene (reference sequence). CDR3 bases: TGTGCCAGCAGCTTAGTTCTCAGCGGGGGGGCCAATGAGCAGTTCTTC. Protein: CASSLVLSGGANEQFF.

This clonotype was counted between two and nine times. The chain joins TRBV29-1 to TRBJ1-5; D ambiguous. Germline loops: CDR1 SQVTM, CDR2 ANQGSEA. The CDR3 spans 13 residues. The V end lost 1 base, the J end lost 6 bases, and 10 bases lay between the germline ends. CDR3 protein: CSVEVTGGQPQHF. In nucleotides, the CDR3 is TGCAGCGTTGAAGTTACCGGAGGTCAGCCCCAGCATTTT.

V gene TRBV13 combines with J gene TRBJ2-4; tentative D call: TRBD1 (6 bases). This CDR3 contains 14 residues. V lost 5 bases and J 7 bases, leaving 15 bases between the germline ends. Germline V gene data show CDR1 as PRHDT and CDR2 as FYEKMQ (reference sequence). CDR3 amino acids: CASSPWDTPNIQYF. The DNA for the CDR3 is TGTGCCAGCAGCCCCTGGGACACACCCAACATTCAGTACTTC. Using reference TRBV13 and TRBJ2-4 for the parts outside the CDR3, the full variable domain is AAGVIQSPRHLIKEKRETATLKCYPIPRHDTVYWYQQGPGQDPQFLISFYEKMQSDKGSIPDRFSAQQFSDYHSELNMSSLELGDSALYFCASSPWDTPNIQYFGAGTRLSVL.

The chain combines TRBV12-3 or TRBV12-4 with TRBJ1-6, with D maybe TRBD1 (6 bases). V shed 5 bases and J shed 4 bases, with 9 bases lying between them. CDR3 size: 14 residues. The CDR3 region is CASSGGAYNSPLHF. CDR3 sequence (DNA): TGTGCCAGCAGTGGGGGGGCGTATAATTCACCCCTCCACTTT.

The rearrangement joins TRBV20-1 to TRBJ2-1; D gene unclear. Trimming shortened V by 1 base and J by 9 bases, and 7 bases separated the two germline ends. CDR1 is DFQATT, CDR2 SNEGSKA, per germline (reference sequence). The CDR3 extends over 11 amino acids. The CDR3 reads CSARVEFEQFF. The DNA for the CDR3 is TGCAGTGCTAGAGTTGAGTTTGAGCAGTTCTTC.

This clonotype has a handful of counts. The CDR3, as DNA: TGCGCCAGCAGTGAGGGACAGATCACAGATACGCAGTATTTT. This encodes CASSEGQITDTQYF. The genes are TRBV4-1 and TRBJ2-3; 7 positions agree with TRBD1. This CDR3 contains 14 residues. CDR1 and CDR2 (germline): MGHRA, YSYEKL. J gave up 2 bases and V 6 bases, and 5 bases lay outside the gene matches.

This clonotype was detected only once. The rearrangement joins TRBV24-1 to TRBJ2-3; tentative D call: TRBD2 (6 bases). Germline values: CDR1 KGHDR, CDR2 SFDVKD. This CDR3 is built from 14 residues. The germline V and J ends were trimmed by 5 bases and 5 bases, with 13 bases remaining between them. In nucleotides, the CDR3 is TGTGCCACCAGTGCCCCCGGCGGGGTAGATACGCAGTATTTT. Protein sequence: CATSAPGGVDTQYF.

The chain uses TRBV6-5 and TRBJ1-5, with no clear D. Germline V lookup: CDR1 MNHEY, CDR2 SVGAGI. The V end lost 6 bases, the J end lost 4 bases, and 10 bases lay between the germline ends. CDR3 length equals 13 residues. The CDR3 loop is CASRKDRNQPQHF. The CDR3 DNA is TGTGCCAGCAGGAAGGACCGAAATCAGCCCCAGCATTTT.

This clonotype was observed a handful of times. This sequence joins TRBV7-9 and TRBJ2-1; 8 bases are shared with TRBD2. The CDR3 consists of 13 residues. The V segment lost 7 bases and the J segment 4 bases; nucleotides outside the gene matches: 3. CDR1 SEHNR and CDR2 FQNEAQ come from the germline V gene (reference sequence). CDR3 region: CASNSGGYNEQFF. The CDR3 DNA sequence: TGTGCCAGCAACAGCGGGGGTTACAATGAGCAGTTCTTC.

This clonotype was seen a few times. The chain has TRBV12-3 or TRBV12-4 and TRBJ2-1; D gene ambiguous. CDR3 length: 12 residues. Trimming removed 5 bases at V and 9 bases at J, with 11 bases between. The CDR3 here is CASSPLRVEQFF. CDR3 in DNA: TGTGCCAGCAGTCCATTAAGGGTTGAGCAGTTCTTC.

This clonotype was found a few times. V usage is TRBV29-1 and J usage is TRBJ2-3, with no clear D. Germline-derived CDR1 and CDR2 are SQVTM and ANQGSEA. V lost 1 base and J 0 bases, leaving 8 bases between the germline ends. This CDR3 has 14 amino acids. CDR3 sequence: CSVEGSASTDTQYF. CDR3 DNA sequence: TGCAGCGTTGAAGGCTCTGCTAGCACAGATACGCAGTATTTT.

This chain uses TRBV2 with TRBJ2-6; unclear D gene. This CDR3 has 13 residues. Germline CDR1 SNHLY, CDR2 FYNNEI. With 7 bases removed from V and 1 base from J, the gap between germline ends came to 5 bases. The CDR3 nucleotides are TGTGCCAGCAAGGGTTCTGGGGCCAACGTCCTGACTTTC. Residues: CASKGSGANVLTF.

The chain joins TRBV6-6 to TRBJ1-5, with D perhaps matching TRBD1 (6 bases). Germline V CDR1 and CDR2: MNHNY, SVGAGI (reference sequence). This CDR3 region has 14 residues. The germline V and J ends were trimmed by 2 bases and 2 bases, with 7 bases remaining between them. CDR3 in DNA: TGTGCCAGCAGTTACAGGGGGGGCAATCAGCCCCAGCATTTT. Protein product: CASSYRGGNQPQHF.

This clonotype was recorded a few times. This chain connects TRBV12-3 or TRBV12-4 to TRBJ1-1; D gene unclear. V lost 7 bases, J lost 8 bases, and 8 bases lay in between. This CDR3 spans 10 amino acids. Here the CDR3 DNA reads TGTGCCAGCACCGGGAGAGAAGCTTTCTTT. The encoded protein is CASTGREAFF.